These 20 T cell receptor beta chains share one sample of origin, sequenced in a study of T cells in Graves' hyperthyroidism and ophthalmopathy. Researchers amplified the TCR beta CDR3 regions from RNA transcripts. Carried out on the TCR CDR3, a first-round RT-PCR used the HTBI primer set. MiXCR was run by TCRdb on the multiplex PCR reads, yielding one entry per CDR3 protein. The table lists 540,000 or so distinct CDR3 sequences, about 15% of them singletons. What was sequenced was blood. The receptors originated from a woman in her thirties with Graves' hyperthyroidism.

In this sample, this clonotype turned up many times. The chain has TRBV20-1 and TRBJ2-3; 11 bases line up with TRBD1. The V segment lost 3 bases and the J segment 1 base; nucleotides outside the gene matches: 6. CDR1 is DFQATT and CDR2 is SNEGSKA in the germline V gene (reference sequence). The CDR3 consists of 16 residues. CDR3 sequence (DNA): TGCAGTGCTAGGGGACAGGGGGTACCTGGCACAGATACGCAGTATTTT. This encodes CSARGQGVPGTDTQYF.

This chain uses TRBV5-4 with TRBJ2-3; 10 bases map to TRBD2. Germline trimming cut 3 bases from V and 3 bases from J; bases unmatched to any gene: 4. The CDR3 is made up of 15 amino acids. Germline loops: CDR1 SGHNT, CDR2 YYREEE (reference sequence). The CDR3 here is CASSYGLAATDTQYF. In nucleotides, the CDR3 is TGTGCCAGCAGCTACGGACTAGCGGCAACAGATACGCAGTATTTT. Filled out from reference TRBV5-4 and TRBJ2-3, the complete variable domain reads ETGVTQSPTHLIKTRGQQVTLRCSSQSGHNTVSWYQQALGQGPQFIFQYYREEENGRGNFPPRFSGLQFPNYSSELNVNALELDDSALYLCASSYGLAATDTQYFGPGTRLTVL.

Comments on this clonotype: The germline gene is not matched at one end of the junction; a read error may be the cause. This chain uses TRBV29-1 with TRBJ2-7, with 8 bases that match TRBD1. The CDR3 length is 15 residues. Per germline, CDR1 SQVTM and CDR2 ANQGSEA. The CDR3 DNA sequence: TGCAGCGTTGAAGACGGGACAGGTGATGGGCACGAGCAGTGCTTC. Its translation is CSVEDGTGDGHEQCF.

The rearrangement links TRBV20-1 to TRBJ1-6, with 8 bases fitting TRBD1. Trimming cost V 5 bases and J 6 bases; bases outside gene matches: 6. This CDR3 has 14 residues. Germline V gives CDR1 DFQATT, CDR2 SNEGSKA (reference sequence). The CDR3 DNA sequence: TGCAGTGCTGGGGACAGGCCCTTTAATTCACCCCTCCACTTT. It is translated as CSAGDRPFNSPLHF.

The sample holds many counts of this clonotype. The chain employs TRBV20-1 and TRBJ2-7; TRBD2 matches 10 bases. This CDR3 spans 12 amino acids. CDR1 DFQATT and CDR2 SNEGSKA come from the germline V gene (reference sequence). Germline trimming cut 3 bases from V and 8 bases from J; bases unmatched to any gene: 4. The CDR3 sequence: CSARELAGKQYF. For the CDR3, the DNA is TGCAGTGCTAGGGAACTAGCGGGAAAGCAGTACTTC.

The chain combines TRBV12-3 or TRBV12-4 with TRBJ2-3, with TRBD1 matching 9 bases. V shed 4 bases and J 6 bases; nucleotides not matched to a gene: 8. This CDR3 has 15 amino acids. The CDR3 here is CASSSRDRVYDTQYF. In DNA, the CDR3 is TGTGCCAGCAGTTCCCGGGACAGGGTGTATGATACGCAGTATTTT.

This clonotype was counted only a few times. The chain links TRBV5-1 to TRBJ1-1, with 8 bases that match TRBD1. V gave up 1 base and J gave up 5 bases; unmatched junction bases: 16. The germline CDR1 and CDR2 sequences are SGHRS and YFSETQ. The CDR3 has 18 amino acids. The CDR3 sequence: CASSLRRDRSRPGTEAFF. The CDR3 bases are TGCGCCAGCAGCTTGCGCCGGGACAGGAGCCGCCCGGGGACTGAAGCTTTCTTT.

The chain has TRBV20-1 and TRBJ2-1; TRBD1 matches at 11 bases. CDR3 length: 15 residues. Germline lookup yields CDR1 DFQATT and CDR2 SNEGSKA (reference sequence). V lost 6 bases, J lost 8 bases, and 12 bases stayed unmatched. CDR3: CSALIPDRGQDEQFF. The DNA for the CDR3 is TGCAGTGCCCTAATCCCGGACAGGGGGCAGGATGAGCAGTTCTTC.

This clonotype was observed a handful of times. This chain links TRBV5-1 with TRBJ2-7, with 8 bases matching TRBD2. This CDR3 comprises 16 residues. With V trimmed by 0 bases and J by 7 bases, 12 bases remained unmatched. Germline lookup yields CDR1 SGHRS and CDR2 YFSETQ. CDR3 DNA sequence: TGCGCCAGCAGCTTGGGTCTCCGGGAGGGCCTGGGAGAGCAGTACTTC. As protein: CASSLGLREGLGEQYF.

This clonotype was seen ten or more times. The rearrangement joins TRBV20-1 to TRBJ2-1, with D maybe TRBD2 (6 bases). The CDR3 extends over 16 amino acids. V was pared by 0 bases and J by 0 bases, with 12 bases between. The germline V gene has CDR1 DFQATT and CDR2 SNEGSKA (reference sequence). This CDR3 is CSARDGWEASYNEQFF. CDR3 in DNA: TGCAGTGCTAGAGATGGGTGGGAGGCCTCCTACAATGAGCAGTTCTTC.

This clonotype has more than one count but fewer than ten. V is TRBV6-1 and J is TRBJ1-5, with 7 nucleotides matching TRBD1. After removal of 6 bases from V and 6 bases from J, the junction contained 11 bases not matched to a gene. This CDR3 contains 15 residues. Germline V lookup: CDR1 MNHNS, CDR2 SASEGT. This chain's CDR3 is CASRNRGGVVQPQHF. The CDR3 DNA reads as TGTGCCAGCAGGAACAGGGGAGGGGTCGTTCAGCCCCAGCATTTT.

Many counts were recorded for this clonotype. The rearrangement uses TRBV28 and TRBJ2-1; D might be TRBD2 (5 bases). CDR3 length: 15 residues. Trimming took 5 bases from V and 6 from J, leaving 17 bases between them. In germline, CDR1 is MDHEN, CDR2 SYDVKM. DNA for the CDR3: TGTGCCAGCAGTACTCTAATTTGGGAGTCCAATGAGCAGTTCTTC. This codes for CASSTLIWESNEQFF.

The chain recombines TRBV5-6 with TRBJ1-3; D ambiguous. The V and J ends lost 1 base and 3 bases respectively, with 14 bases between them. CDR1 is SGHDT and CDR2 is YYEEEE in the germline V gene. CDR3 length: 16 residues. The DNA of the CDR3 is TGTGCCAGCAGCTTGAACAGAATGACCGTTGGAAACACCATATATTTT. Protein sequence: CASSLNRMTVGNTIYF.

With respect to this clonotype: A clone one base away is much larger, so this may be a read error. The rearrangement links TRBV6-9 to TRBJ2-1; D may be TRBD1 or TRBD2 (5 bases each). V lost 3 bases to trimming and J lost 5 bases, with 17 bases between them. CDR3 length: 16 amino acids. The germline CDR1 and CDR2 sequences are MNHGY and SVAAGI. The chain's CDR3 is CASSYPGTPVDNEQFF. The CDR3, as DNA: TGTGCCAGCAGTTACCCCGGGACCCCCGTGGACAATGAGCAGTTCTTC.

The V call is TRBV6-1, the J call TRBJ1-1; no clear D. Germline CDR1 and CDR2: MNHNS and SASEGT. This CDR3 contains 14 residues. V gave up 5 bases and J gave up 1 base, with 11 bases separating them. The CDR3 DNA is TGTGCCAGCAGTCCCCACTGGGGGAACACTGAAGCTTTCTTT. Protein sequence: CASSPHWGNTEAFF.

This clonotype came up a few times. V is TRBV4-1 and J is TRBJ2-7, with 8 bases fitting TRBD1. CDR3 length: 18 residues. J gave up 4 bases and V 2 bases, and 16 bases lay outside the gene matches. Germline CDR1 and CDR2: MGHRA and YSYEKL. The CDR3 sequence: CASSQRTDQGAFGYEQYF. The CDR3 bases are TGCGCCAGCAGCCAAAGAACCGATCAGGGGGCCTTCGGGTACGAGCAGTACTTC.

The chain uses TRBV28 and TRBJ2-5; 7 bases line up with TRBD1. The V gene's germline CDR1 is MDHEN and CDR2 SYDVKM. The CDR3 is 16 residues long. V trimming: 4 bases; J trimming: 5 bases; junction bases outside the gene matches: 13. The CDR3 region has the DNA TGTGCCAGCAGTTCCCTCATCCAGGGGGATAGGGAGACCCAGTACTTC. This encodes CASSSLIQGDRETQYF. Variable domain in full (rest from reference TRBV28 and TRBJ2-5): DVKVTQSSRYLVKRTGEKVFLECVQDMDHENMFWYRQDPGLGLRLIYFSYDVKMKEKGDIPEGYSVSREKKERFSLILESASTNQTSMYLCASSSLIQGDRETQYFGPGTRLLVL.

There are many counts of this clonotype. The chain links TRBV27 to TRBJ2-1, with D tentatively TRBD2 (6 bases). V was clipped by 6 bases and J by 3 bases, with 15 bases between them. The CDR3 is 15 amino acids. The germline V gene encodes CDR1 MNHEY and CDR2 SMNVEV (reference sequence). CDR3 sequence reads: CASRSRLVIYNEQFF. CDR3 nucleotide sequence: TGTGCCAGCAGATCCCGACTAGTAATCTACAATGAGCAGTTCTTC.

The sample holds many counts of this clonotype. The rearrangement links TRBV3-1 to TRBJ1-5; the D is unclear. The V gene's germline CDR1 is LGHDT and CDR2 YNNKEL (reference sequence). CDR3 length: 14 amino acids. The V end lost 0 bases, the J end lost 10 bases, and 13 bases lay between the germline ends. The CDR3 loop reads CASSQDRVGFPQHF. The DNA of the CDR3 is TGTGCCAGCAGCCAAGATCGAGTAGGGTTTCCCCAGCATTTT.

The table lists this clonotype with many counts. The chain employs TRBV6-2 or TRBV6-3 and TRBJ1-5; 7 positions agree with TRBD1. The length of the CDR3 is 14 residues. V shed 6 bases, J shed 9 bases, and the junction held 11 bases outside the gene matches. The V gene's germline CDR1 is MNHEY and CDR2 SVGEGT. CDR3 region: CASSRDRAFSPQHF. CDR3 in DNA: TGTGCCAGCAGCCGTGACAGGGCGTTTTCGCCCCAGCATTTT.